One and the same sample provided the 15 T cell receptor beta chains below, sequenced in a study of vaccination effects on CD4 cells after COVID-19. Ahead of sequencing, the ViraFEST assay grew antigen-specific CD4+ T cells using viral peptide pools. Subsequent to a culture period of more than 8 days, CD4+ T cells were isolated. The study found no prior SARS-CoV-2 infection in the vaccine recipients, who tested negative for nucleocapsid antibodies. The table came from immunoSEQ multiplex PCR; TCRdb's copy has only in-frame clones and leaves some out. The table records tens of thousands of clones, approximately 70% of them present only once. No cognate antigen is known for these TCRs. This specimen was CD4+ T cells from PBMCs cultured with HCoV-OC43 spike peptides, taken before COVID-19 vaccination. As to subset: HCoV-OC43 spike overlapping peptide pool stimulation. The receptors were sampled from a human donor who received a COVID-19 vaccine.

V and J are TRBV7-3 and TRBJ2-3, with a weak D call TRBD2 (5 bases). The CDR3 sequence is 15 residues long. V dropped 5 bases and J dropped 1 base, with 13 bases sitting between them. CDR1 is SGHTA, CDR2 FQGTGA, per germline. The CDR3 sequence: CASSPRAGGTDTQYF. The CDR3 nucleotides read TGTGCCAGCAGCCCCCGGGCCGGGGGCACAGATACGCAGTATTTT.

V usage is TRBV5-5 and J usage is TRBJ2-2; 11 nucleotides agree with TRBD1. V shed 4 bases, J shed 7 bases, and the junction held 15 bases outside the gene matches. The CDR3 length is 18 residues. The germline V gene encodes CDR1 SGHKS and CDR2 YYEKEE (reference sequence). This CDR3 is CASSPLPGQGAMNGELFF. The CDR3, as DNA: TGTGCCAGCAGCCCCTTACCTGGACAGGGGGCGATGAACGGGGAGCTGTTTTTT.

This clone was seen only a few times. CDR3: CASSLEGDQPQHF. As DNA, the CDR3 is TGTGCCAGCAGCTTAGAGGGGGATCAGCCCCAGCATTTT. The rearrangement links TRBV7-9 to TRBJ1-5; D is possibly TRBD1 (6 bases). V lost 1 base and J lost 5, with 6 bases in between. This CDR3 has 13 amino acids. The germline gives CDR1 SEHNR, CDR2 FQNEAQ (reference sequence).

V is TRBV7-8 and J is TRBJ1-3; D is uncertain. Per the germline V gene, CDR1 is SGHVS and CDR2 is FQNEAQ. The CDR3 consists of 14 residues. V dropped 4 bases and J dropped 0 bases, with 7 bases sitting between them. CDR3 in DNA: TGTGCCAGCAGCTCTTCCGTCTCTGGAAACACCATATATTTT. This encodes CASSSSVSGNTIYF. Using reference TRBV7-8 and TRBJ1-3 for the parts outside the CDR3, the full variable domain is GAGVSQSPRYKVAKRGQDVALRCDPISGHVSLFWYQQALGQGPEFLTYFQNEAQLDKSGLPSDRFFAERPEGSVSTLKIQRTQQEDSAVYLCASSSSVSGNTIYFGEGSWLTVV.

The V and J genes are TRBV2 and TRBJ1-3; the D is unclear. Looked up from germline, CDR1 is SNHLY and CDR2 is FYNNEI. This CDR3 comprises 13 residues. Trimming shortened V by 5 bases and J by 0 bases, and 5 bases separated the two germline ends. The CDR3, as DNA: TGTGCCAGCAGTTATCACTCTGGAAACACCATATATTTT. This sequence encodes CASSYHSGNTIYF.

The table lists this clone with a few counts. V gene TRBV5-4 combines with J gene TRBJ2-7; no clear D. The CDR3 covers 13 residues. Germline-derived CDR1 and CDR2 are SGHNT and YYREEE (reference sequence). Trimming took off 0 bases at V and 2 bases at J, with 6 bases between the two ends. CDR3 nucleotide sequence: TGTGCCAGCAGCTTGGACGGAACCTACGAGCAGTACGTC. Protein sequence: CASSLDGTYEQYV.

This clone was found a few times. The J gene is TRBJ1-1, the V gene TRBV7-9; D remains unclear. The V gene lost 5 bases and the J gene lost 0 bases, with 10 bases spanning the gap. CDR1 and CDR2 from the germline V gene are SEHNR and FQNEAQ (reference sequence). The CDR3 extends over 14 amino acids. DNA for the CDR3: TGTGCCAGCAGCCCCTCTGGGGTGAACACTGAAGCTTTCTTT. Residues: CASSPSGVNTEAFF.

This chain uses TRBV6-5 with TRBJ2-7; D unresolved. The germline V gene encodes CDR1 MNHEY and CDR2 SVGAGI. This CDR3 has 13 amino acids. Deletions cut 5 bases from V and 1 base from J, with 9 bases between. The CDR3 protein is CASSINWSYEQYV. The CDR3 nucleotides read TGTGCCAGCAGTATTAACTGGTCCTACGAGCAGTACGTC.

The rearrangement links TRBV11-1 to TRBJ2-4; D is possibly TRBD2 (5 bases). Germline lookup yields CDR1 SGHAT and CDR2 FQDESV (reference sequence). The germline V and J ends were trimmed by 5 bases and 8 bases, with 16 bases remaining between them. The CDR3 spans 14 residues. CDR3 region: CASSISSLRDIQYF. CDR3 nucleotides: TGTGCCAGCAGCATAAGTAGCCTGAGGGACATTCAGTACTTC.

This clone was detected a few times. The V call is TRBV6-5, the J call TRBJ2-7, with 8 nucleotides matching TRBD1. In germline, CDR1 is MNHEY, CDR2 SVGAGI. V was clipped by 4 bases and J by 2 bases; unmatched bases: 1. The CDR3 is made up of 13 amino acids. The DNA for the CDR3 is TGTGCCAGCAGTTTGGACAGGGCCTACGAGCAGTACGTC. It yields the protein CASSLDRAYEQYV.

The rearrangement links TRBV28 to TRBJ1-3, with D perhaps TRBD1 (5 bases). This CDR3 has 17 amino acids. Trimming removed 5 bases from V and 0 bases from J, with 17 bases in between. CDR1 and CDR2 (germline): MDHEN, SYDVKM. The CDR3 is CASSNPGEIYSGNTIYF. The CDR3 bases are TGTGCCAGCAGTAACCCGGGGGAGATTTACTCTGGAAACACCATATATTTT.

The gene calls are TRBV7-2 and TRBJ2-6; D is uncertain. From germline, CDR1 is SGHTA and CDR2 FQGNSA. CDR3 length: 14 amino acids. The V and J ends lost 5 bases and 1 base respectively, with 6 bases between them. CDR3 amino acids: CASSTPSGANVLTF. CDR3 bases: TGTGCCAGCAGCACCCCGTCTGGGGCCAACGTCCTGACTTTC.

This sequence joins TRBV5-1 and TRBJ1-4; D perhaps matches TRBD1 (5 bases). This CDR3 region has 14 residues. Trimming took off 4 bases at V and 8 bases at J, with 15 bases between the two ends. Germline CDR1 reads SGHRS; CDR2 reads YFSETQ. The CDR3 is CASSTGGGREKLFF. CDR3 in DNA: TGCGCCAGCAGCACCGGGGGAGGCAGAGAAAAACTGTTTTTT.

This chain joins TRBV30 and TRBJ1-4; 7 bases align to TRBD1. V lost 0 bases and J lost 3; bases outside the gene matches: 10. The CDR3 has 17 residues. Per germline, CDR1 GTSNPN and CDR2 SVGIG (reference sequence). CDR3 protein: CAWSVLSWGQPNEKLFF. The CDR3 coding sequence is TGTGCCTGGAGTGTACTTTCTTGGGGACAGCCTAATGAAAAACTGTTTTTT.

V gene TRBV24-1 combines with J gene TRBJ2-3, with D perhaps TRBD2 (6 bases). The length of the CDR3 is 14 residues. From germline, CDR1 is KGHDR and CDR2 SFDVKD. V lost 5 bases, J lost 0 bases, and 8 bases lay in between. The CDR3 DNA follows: TGTGCCACCAGTGTGGGAGGAAGCACAGATACGCAGTATTTT. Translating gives CATSVGGSTDTQYF.